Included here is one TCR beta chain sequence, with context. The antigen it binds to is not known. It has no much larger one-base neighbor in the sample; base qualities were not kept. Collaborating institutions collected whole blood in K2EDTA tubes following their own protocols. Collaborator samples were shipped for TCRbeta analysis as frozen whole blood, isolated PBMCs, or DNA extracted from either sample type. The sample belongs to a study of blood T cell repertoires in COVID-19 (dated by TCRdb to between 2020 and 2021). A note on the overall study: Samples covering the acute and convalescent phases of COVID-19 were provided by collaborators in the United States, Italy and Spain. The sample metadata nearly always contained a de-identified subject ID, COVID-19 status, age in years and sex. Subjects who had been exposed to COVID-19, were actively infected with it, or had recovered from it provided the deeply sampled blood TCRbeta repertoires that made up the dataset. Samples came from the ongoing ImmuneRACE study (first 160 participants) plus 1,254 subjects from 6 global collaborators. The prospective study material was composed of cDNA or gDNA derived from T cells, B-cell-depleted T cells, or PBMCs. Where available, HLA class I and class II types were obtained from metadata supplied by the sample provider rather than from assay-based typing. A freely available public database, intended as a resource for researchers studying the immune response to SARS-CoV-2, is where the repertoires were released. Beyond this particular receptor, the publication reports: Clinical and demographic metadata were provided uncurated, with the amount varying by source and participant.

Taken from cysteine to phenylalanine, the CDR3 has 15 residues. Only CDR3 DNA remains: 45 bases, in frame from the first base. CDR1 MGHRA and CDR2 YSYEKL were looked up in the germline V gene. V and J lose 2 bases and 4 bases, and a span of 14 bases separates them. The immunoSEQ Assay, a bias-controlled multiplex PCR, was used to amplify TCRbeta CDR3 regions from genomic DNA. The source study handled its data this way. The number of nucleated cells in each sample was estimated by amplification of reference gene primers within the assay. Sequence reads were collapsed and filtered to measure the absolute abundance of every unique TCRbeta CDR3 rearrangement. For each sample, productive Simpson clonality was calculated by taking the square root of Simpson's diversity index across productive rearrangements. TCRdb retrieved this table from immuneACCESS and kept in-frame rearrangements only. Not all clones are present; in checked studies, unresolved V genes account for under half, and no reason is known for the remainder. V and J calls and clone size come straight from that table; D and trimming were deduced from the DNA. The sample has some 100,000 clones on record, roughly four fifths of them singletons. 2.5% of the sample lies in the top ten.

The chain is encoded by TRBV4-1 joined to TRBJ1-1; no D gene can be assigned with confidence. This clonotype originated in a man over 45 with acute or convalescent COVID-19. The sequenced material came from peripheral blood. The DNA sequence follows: TGCGCCAGCAGCCAACTTCGGGCCGAGGGCACTGAAGCTTTCTTT. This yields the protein CASSQLRAEGTEAFF.